The clone carrying this TCR beta chain occurred many times. Antigen: not known. The sample belongs to a study of T-cell reconstitution after alpha-beta-depleted transplantation in children. Study results and caveats: The origin of alpha-beta T cells about two months after transplant was reportedly several hundred expanded graft clones. T-cell numbers and diversity, one year after transplant, stemmed largely from T cells that were newly produced. Surviving recipient T cells and thymic progenitors produced the high day-60 TCRbeta diversity seen in some patients.

A TCRbeta library incorporating unique molecular identifiers was prepared. TCRdb independently ran MiXCR on the PCR reads; one entry per CDR3 protein. The sample records 250,000 to 400,000 distinct CDR3 sequences, approximately 23% being singletons. V was trimmed by 5 bases and J by 4 bases, leaving 8 bases between them. This CDR3 comprises 12 residues. The V call is TRBV12-3 or TRBV12-4, the J call TRBJ2-5; possibly TRBD2 for D (6 bases). The clonotype was recovered from a male patient younger than 18 who had a stem cell transplant for acute lymphoblastic leukemia, so the T cells may come from the graft donor. The material sequenced was PBMCs, mostly from graft donor cells, taken 180 days after TCRalphabeta/CD19-depleted stem cell transplant. Here the CDR3 reads CASSPGLETQYF. The DNA of the CDR3 is TGTGCCAGCAGTCCGGGACTAGAGACCCAGTACTTC.